A selection of T cell receptor beta chains follows, all from one sample in a study of cytomegalovirus exposure and HLA in healthy donors. Sequencing used immunoSEQ multiplex PCR; TCRdb keeps in-frame clones, though not all of them. The data hold 150,000 to 200,000 clones, with 77% observed a single time. The specimen was PBMCs. The receptors stem from a man aged 18 to 35 in good health and CMV-seronegative. CDR3s include the opening cysteine and the closing phenylalanine or tryptophan. D genes are given only for firm matches. Expanded clones are given a class, and other clones once, few, many or no size at all.

d_call j_call clone_size v_call cdr3_aa cdr3_nt
TRBD1 TRBJ2-7 NA TRBV7-2 CASSPTGAGSYEQYF TGTGCCAGCAGCCCAACAGGGGCAGGTTCGTACGAGCAGTACTTC
TRBD2 TRBJ2-5 NA TRBV2 CASSEALAGGLPYF TGTGCCAGCAGTGAAGCACTAGCGGGGGGCCTGCCATACTTC
NA TRBJ1-1 NA TRBV6-6 CASSYQYRSTEAFF TGTGCCAGCAGTTACCAGTACAGGAGCACTGAAGCTTTCTTT
TRBD2 TRBJ2-5 NA TRBV29-1 CSVERLAGGFTRGETQYF TGCAGCGTTGAAAGACTAGCGGGGGGCTTCACCCGGGGAGAGACCCAGTACTTC
NA TRBJ2-3 NA TRBV13 CASSFKASGTDTQYF TGTGCCAGCAGCTTTAAAGCTAGCGGCACAGATACGCAGTATTTT
NA TRBJ2-5 NA TRBV12-5 CASGLVRGETQYF TGTGCTAGTGGTTTGGTGAGGGGGGAGACCCAGTACTTC
TRBD1 TRBJ2-1 NA TRBV7-7 CASSLGQGVSNEQFF TGTGCTAGCAGCTTAGGACAGGGGGTTTCCAATGAGCAGTTCTTC
NA TRBJ2-2 NA TRBV7-2 CASSPGGGVAGELFF TGTGCCAGCAGCCCCGGTGGAGGCGTAGCCGGGGAGCTGTTTTTT
NA TRBJ2-4 NA TRBV4-1 CASSQAATRGLAKNIQYF TGCGCCAGCAGCCAGGCGGCAACGCGGGGACTAGCCAAAAACATTCAGTACTTC
TRBD1 TRBJ2-7 NA TRBV2 CASRYWDRGYEQYF TGTGCCAGCAGGTACTGGGACAGGGGATACGAGCAGTACTTC
TRBD1 TRBJ1-4 NA TRBV4-3 CASSQELGQSNEKLFF TGCGCCAGCAGCCAAGAATTGGGACAGTCTAATGAAAAACTGTTTTTT
TRBD1 TRBJ2-7 NA TRBV7-9 CSSSLGPGQLNYEQYF TGTTCCAGCAGCCTTGGACCGGGACAGCTTAACTACGAGCAGTACTTC
TRBD1 TRBJ2-2 few TRBV7-9 CASSFGQGSAGELFF TGTGCCAGCAGCTTTGGACAGGGGTCGGCCGGGGAGCTGTTTTTT
TRBD1 TRBJ2-1 NA TRBV10-3 CAISRTGANEQFF TGTGCCATCAGCAGGACAGGGGCTAATGAGCAGTTCTTC
NA TRBJ1-5 NA TRBV18 CASPPGAGGNQPQHF TGTGCCAGCCCACCAGGGGCAGGGGGCAATCAGCCCCAGCATTTT
NA TRBJ2-7 NA TRBV30 CAWSVGGYEQYF TGTGCCTGGAGTGTAGGGGGCTACGAGCAGTACTTC
TRBD1 TRBJ1-2 NA TRBV6-6 CASSYAGTGGYGYTF TGTGCCAGCAGTTACGCGGGGACAGGGGGGTATGGCTACACCTTC
TRBD2 TRBJ2-2 NA TRBV11-2 CASSLERASAGGLFSGELFF TGTGCCAGCAGCTTAGAGAGGGCGTCGGCGGGGGGGCTCTTCTCCGGGGAGCTGTTTTTT
TRBD1 TRBJ2-7 NA TRBV18 CASSPPGQSFYEQYF TGTGCCAGCTCACCACCGGGACAGAGTTTCTACGAGCAGTACTTC
TRBD1 TRBJ1-1 NA TRBV7-2 CASSLQQGGFHANTEAFF TGTGCCAGCAGCCTTCAACAGGGGGGTTTTCATGCGAACACTGAAGCTTTCTTT
TRBD1 TRBJ2-7 NA TRBV2 CASSDLGTGVREQYF TGTGCCAGCAGTGATCTCGGGACAGGGGTGCGGGAGCAGTACTTC
TRBD1 TRBJ1-2 NA TRBV5-1 CASSTRTGAGTYGYTF TGCGCCAGCAGCACCCGGACAGGGGCCGGAACCTATGGCTACACCTTC
NA TRBJ2-3 NA TRBV5-4 CASSLIMDTQYF TGTGCCAGCAGCTTAATTATGGATACGCAGTATTTT
NA TRBJ2-7 NA TRBV4-2 CASSQESGGALEAEQYF TGTGCCAGCAGCCAAGAGTCTGGAGGGGCCTTGGAGGCCGAGCAGTACTTC
NA TRBJ1-2 NA TRBV5-1 CASSLVGGVNGYPF TGCGCCAGCAGCCTCGTGGGGGGGGTAAATGGCTACCCCTTC
TRBD1 TRBJ1-2 NA TRBV7-9 CASSFYTGAANIDGYTF TGTGCCAGCAGCTTCTATACAGGGGCAGCGAACATAGATGGCTACACCTTC
NA TRBJ2-5 few TRBV7-2 CASSTQVVGGETQYF TGTGCCAGCAGCACACAAGTCGTGGGGGGAGAGACCCAGTACTTC
TRBD1 TRBJ1-5 NA TRBV12-5 CASGENRGLGNQPQHF TGTGCTAGTGGAGAAAACAGGGGGCTGGGCAATCAGCCCCAGCATTTT
TRBD2 TRBJ2-3 NA TRBV18 CASSRGLAGDTQYF TGTGCCAGCTCGCGGGGGCTAGCGGGAGATACGCAGTATTTT
NA TRBJ1-5 NA TRBV5-1 CASSLAGVSNQPQHF TGCGCCAGCAGCTTGGCAGGGGTGAGTAATCAGCCCCAGCATTTT
TRBD1 TRBJ1-1 NA TRBV5-5 CASSLLGGMNTEAFF TGTGCCAGCAGCTTGCTAGGGGGCATGAACACTGAAGCTTTCTTT
NA TRBJ2-4 NA TRBV7-8 CASSSVGLEAKNIQYF TGTGCCAGCAGCTCCGTCGGGTTAGAAGCCAAAAACATTCAGTACTTC
TRBD1 TRBJ2-3 NA TRBV7-8 CASSLVPGTGATDTQYF TGTGCCAGCAGCTTAGTCCCCGGGACAGGGGCCACAGATACGCAGTATTTT
TRBD1 TRBJ2-7 NA TRBV2 CASIRTGLRGEQYF TGTGCCAGCATCCGGACAGGACTCCGGGGAGAGCAGTACTTC
TRBD2 TRBJ2-7 NA TRBV7-2 CASSVSGVEQYF TGTGCCAGCAGCGTTAGCGGGGTCGAGCAGTACTTC